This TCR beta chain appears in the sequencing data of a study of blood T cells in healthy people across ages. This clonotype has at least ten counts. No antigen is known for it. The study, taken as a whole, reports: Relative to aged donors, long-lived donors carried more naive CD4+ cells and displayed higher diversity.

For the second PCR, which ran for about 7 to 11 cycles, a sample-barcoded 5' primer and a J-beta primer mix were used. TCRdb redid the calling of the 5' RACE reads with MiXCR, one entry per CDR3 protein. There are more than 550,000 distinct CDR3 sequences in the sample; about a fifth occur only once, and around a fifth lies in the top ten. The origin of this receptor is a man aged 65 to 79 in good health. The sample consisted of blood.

The CDR3 DNA reads as TGTGCCAGCAGCGTAGGGCCTGATAGCAATCAGCCCCAGCATTTT. As protein: CASSVGPDSNQPQHF. V gene TRBV9 combines with J gene TRBJ1-5; no reliable D call. The germline V gene encodes CDR1 SGDLS and CDR2 YYNGEE. V dropped 0 bases and J dropped 0 bases, with 7 bases sitting between them. The CDR3 spans 15 residues.